This T cell receptor (beta chain) stems from a study of blood T cell repertoires in COVID-19. Study in general: COVID-19 samples from acute and convalescent phases originated in the United States, Italy and Spain. T cells, B-cell-depleted T cells, or PBMCs provided the cDNA or gDNA that served as material.

Authors' methods: Amplification of reference gene primers provided the estimated nucleated cell counts. This table comes from immunoSEQ multiplex PCR, and its TCRdb copy is limited to in-frame clones, with some not included. Clonal size and the V and J genes are those of that table, whereas D and trimming came from the DNA. There are over 60,000 clones in the sample; 85% to 90% occur only once, and under 13% lies in the top ten. The specimen was peripheral blood. The receptor comes from a man between 70 and 80 years old with active or convalescent COVID-19.

The CDR3 DNA reads as TGCGCCAGCAGCCGGGTACCCGGAACTAATGAGCAGTTCTTC. Protein product: CASSRVPGTNEQFF. The chain has TRBV5-1 and TRBJ2-1; D unresolved. The ends were cut back, 4 bases at V and 7 bases at J, with 15 bases in the middle. The germline gives CDR1 SGHRS, CDR2 YFSETQ. CDR3 length equals 14 residues.